This TCR beta chain was sequenced for a study of blood T cell repertoires in COVID-19. The germline V gene encodes CDR1 LGHNA and CDR2 YNFKEQ. V gave up 0 bases and J gave up 0 bases, with 9 bases separating them. This CDR3 contains 17 residues. Profiling relied on immunoSEQ multiplex PCR, and the TCRdb table lists in-frame clones only, not all of them. Of about 190,000 clones listed, 88% are singletons. The chain links TRBV4-2 to TRBJ1-6; the D is unclear. The origin of this receptor is a human donor in a cohort sampled during active COVID-19. The specimen sequenced was peripheral blood. The CDR3 loop is CASSQEQASSYNSPLHF. In DNA, the CDR3 is TGTGCCAGCAGCCAAGAGCAGGCGAGCTCCTATAATTCACCCCTCCACTTT.